This T cell receptor beta chain is drawn from a study of cytomegalovirus exposure and HLA in healthy donors (dated by TCRdb to the late 2010s). Regarding the research as a whole: In an earlier analysis of approximately 640 of the donors, under 300 Gb of sequence data and just under 120 million unique TCR beta sequences from about 179 million T cells were reported. To study patterns of TCR occurrence, a later analysis re-analyzed previously published TCR beta repertoires from 650 to 750 donors and added high-resolution HLA genotyping. To predict cytomegalovirus infection status, the study brought together high-throughput TCR immunosequencing, statistical association of individual TCRs with disease status, and machine learning. A separate validation cohort of about 110 different subjects was used in addition to the roughly 670-subject first cohort. The study aimed to test whether cataloging public T cell receptors could reveal signatures of past pathogen exposure. Because of strong linkage in the cohort, four to six DR-DQ haplotypes were treated as single units for association and clustering. Typing coverage varied by locus: roughly 629-640 donors for A, B, C, DRB1 and DQB1; more than 500 for DQA1; over 600 for DPA1; under 490 for DPB1. The later analysis used no new phenotypic data to find candidate immune exposures, relying instead on TCR beta sequences and their occurrence across donors. All discovery cohort repertoires had been generated using a single sequencing platform. Donor age, sex, ethnicity and CMV serostatus were compiled together with the repertoire data. Among 398 genotyped donors of the cohort, an average of 235,054 unique TCR beta nucleotide sequences were sequenced per donor, roughly a sixth of them non-productive. Using immunosequencing, the study profiled T cell repertoires from about 620 subjects and related those repertoires to cytomegalovirus serostatus. An earlier analysis of a few hundred of the donors applied high-throughput TCR beta sequencing to assess whether each TCR beta V gene segment acted as functional or pseudogenic. Genome-wide SNP genotypes for about three fifths of the 666 donors were used in a later genetic analysis, which treated that subset as a discovery cohort. Class I and class II HLA loci were covered by the typing at four-digit resolution. Of the roughly 400 genotyped donors, around 81% fell in the genetic ancestry cluster associated with self-reported Caucasian donors. Roughly 290 gigabases of sequencing data and 70 million to 95 million unique TCR sequences made up an early release that covered approximately 620 HLA-typed donors. Results the study describes overall, beyond this receptor: Strong co-occurrence of HLA alleles, especially DR and DQ, made assigning TCR associations to individual alleles difficult. Because some donors lacked HLA typing at each locus, the association tests relied only on the typed subset. Immune exposure information for the cohort was limited to CMV serostatus. V-gene and J-gene trimming of TCR beta chains was associated with a missense DCLRE1C variant in a later genetic analysis, and the association was replicated in an independent cohort. The study listed 150 to 200 TCR beta chains as associated with cytomegalovirus. In an earlier analysis of about 540 of the donors, most TCR beta V segments were observed in productive rearrangements about 87% or about 30% of the time, broadly matching IMGT annotations. Cytomegalovirus status was reported to be diagnosed by the classifier with high specificity and sensitivity in both the original and validation cohorts. A later analysis found that HLA-associated TCR beta chains were more clonally expanded and had lower generation probabilities than equally common non-associated chains. Across donors, most TCR sequences were observed very rarely, whereas some public TCRs were present in many individuals. A few of the identified cytomegalovirus-associated TCR beta chains were confirmed in vitro to be specific for cytomegalovirus antigens. A further reported finding was that TCR beta sequences accurately predicted the HLA-A and HLA-B alleles for most subjects in the first cohort. Presence/absence analyses assumed roughly uniform sequencing depth across donors, an assumption that may not hold. At a false discovery rate of 0.05, a later analysis linked about 16,000 TCR beta sequences to specific HLA alleles. Because counts were too low, roughly 16 rarely observed V segments, including chromosome 9 orphons, were left out of the earlier analysis of several hundred of the donors. A group of highly shared sequence variants was considered likely to be a technical artifact of the sequencing pipeline. A later analysis found that most CMV-associated TCR beta chains appeared HLA-restricted, with HLA associations seemingly driven largely by CMV exposure. Some IMGT-functional V segments, including TRBV6-2 and TRBV6-3, could not be distinguished by the 87-base-pair reads and were therefore excluded. In a later genetic analysis, fewer N-insertions in productive TCRs were reported among donors in an Asian-associated ancestry cluster than the roughly 700-donor mean. According to a later analysis, TCR association rates differed among HLA loci, with DRB1 alleles showing the most associated TCRs and HLA-C alleles showing the fewest. In a later analysis, several top co-occurrence clusters were reported to appear linked to parvovirus B19, influenza, CMV and Epstein-Barr virus. In this cohort, only TCR beta chains were sequenced, and detectable features were limited by the absence of alpha or paired-chain data. It was suggested by the authors that the approach could potentially be generalized to other disease states and immunological phenotypes. Correlated functional status among segregating V segments might be attributable to linkage disequilibrium, but an unknown experimental factor could not be ruled out.

In regard to this clone: The antigen it binds to is not known. Base qualities are not recorded, but no much larger clone differs from it by a single base.

The cohort was made up of approximately 670 healthy bone marrow donors. At the time of sampling, all cohort members were nominally healthy, though unrecorded immune exposures were likely present. The donor tested CMV seropositive, placing the donor among the 290 or so seropositive members of the cohort. A peripheral blood sample was provided by each donor, and peripheral blood mononuclear cells were used for TCR beta sequencing. The Qiagen DNeasy Blood Extraction Kit was used to extract genomic DNA from the blood cell samples. The V and J ends are trimmed by 3 bases and 0 bases, leaving 11 bases between them. Reading the germline V gene gives CDR1 KGHSH and CDR2 LQKENI. CDR3 length: 15 amino acids, cysteine to phenylalanine. The read is trimmed to its CDR3 DNA, 45 bases read in frame from base 1. The library was obtained by the immunoSEQ multiplex PCR assay. A mixture of 60 forward primers for TCR Vbeta segments and 13 reverse primers for TCR Jbeta segments was used in the multiplex PCR. The CDR3 region of rearranged TCR beta genes was amplified from genomic DNA with a multiplex PCR assay. On the Illumina HiSeq System, the amplified TCR beta libraries were sequenced as 87-base-pair reads. The authors' analysis ran thus. A later analysis tallied about 77 million unique TCR beta chains across the 600 to 700 repertoires, and some 10 million of those chains were shared by two or more donors. Raw reads were error-corrected and collapsed into unique sequences with a nearest-neighbor algorithm that merged closely related sequences to remove PCR and sequencing errors. To assign V, D and J gene segments, CDR3 sequences were aligned to IMGT reference sequences. For a sequence to be retained, a match of at least six nucleotides to both a V gene segment and a J gene segment was required. A rearrangement counted as productive if the CDR3 had no stop codons and remained in frame with V and J, and every other rearrangement counted as non-productive. Following IMGT convention, CDR3 was defined as the stretch from the second conserved V-encoded cysteine to the conserved J-encoded phenylalanine. In an earlier analysis of roughly 610 of the donors, sequences lacking an unambiguous match to a single V gene segment were excluded. In an earlier analysis of about 590 of the donors, a V segment was called functional when productive rearrangements were above 56.7%, and segregating when the standard deviation between donors exceeded 5%. A statistical classification framework was developed to diagnose cytomegalovirus status using the catalog of TCR beta chain sequences. In a later analysis, V and J genes were assigned by comparing TCR nucleotide sequences against IMGT/GENE-DB human TR gene sequences. A later analysis assigned CDR3 sequences and most-parsimonious VDJ recombination scenarios with the TCRdist pipeline. In a later analysis, each TCR beta chain was defined by its CDR3 amino acid sequence together with its V-gene family, and reads without a unique V-gene family were excluded. As a way to deal with suspected cross-contamination and a sequencing artifact, a later analysis dropped more than 500 nucleotide sequences that were highly shared and had low generation probability. In a later analysis, a clonal expansion index for each public chain was calculated from normalized within-repertoire ranks of inferred template counts. In a later analysis, generation probabilities were computed with a VDJ recombination model fitted to out-of-frame rearrangements, and the resulting probabilities were checked against IGoR. Hypergeometric tests were used in a later analysis to score TCR-TCR, TCR-HLA and TCR-CMV co-occurrence, with a repertoire-size bias correction applied to the TCR pairs. In a later analysis, false discovery rates were estimated by permuting HLA or CMV assignments 20 times. A later analysis grouped co-occurring TCRs with DBSCAN, adding TCRdist sequence similarity when clustering within HLA-allele-positive subsets. Repertoires with fewer than 30,000 or more than 120,000 public chains were left out of co-occurrence clustering, as were several repertoires with anomalous nucleotide sharing. The table was pulled from immuneACCESS by TCRdb, which kept in-frame rearrangements only. Such tables lose some clones; where checked, under half of the loss comes from unresolved V genes, and the rest has no known cause. Clone size and V and J calls were adopted from that table, with D and trimming inferred from the DNA. Counted in this sample were fewer than 200,000 clones; 65% to 90% of them appeared once. Of the sample, 0.95% to 1.5% is held by the ten largest clones.

The chain was built from TRBV18 and TRBJ1-2; the D gene is not confidently resolved. Sequencing was done on a sample of PBMCs. The sequence was obtained from a girl aged 2-9 years in good health and CMV-seropositive. CDR3 loop: CASSPPVAANYGYTF. The bases read TGTGCCAGCTCACCTCCTGTTGCAGCTAACTATGGCTACACCTTC.